One and the same sample provided the 22 T cell receptor beta chains below, sequenced in a study of T cell changes during pregnancy in multiple sclerosis. The assay was immunoSEQ multiplex PCR, and TCRdb's table has in-frame clones only and misses some. Of 50,000 to 55,000 clones listed, approximately 90% are singletons. Here the sequenced sample was CD4+ T cells from peripheral blood mononuclear cells, taken after pregnancy. Source of these receptors: a female donor with multiple sclerosis, enrolled in a pregnancy study.

V usage is TRBV5-1 and J usage is TRBJ2-4; TRBD2 matches at 8 bases. V dropped 4 bases and J dropped 0; count of bases not matched to a gene: 6. Germline V gene data show CDR1 as SGHRS and CDR2 as YFSETQ. The CDR3 consists of 16 residues. CDR3 bases: TGCGCCAGCAGCCTAGGACTAGCAGTAGCCAAAAACATTCAGTACTTC. This gives the protein CASSLGLAVAKNIQYF.

This clone was picked up a small number of times. The gene calls are TRBV2 and TRBJ1-5, with TRBD1 as a possible D gene (6 bases). Germline CDR1 and CDR2: SNHLY and FYNNEI. V was clipped by 6 bases and J by 3 bases, with 18 bases between them. CDR3 length: 16 amino acids. CDR3 sequence reads: CASRVDRRRDNQPQHF. CDR3 nucleotides: TGTGCCAGCAGAGTCGACAGGAGAAGGGACAATCAGCCCCAGCATTTT.

The V gene is TRBV10-3, the J gene TRBJ2-4; D is perhaps TRBD2 (7 bases). Trimming left V 6 bases short and J 5 bases short, with 17 bases between. Per the germline V gene, CDR1 is ENHRY and CDR2 is SYGVKD. The CDR3 sequence is 15 residues long. In nucleotides, the CDR3 is TGTGCCATCAGCCGGGACCGAGGGGGGGAAAACATTCAGTACTTC. It specifies CAISRDRGGENIQYF.

The chain recombines TRBV6-1 with TRBJ1-3; tentatively, D is TRBD1 (6 bases). Germline values: CDR1 MNHNS, CDR2 SASEGT. The V and J ends lost 2 bases and 2 bases respectively, with 13 bases between them. The CDR3 extends over 16 amino acids. CDR3 in amino acids: CASSEPQGFAGNTIYF. The CDR3 DNA reads TGTGCCAGCAGTGAACCGCAGGGGTTCGCTGGAAACACCATATATTTT.

V is TRBV19 and J is TRBJ2-2; D might be TRBD2 (6 bases). Trimming pared 6 bases from V and 5 bases from J, leaving 10 bases between. This CDR3 contains 13 residues. Germline CDR1 and CDR2: LNHDA and SQIVND (reference sequence). CDR3 in amino acids: CASRSLATGELFF. The CDR3 coding sequence is TGTGCCAGTAGATCCCTAGCGACCGGGGAGCTGTTTTTT. The whole variable domain, filled in from reference TRBV19 and TRBJ2-2, reads DGGITQSPKYLFRKEGQNVTLSCEQNLNHDAMYWYRQDPGQGLRLIYYSQIVNDFQKGDIAEGYSVSREKKESFPLTVTSAQKNPTAFYLCASRSLATGELFFGEGSRLTVL.

The chain combines TRBV25-1 with TRBJ2-1, with 10 bases fitting TRBD2. J was trimmed by 3 bases and V by 2 bases; bases with no gene match: 4. The CDR3 spans 16 residues. The germline CDR1 and CDR2 sequences are MGHDK and SYGVNS. CDR3 in DNA: TGTGCCAGCAGTGAAAGGGTAGCGGGAGGCTACAATGAGCAGTTCTTC. Protein: CASSERVAGGYNEQFF. Based on the CDR3 plus reference TRBV25-1 and TRBJ2-1, the full variable domain is EADIYQTPRYLVIGTGKKITLECSQTMGHDKMYWYQQDPGMELHLIHYSYGVNSTEKGDLSSESTVSRIRTEHFPLTLESARPSHTSQYLCASSERVAGGYNEQFFGPGTRLTVL.

The chain joins TRBV5-4 to TRBJ1-2; the match to TRBD1 covers 7 bases. The V gene's germline CDR1 is SGHNT and CDR2 YYREEE (reference sequence). The CDR3 sequence is 15 residues long. Trimming took 3 bases from V and 2 from J; bases not matched to a gene: 7. CDR3 loop: CASSSHRGENYGYTF. CDR3 in DNA: TGTGCCAGCAGCTCTCACAGGGGAGAGAACTATGGCTACACCTTC.

V is TRBV27 and J is TRBJ2-5, with 12 nucleotides matching TRBD2. Germline lookup yields CDR1 MNHEY and CDR2 SMNVEV (reference sequence). The CDR3 loop spans 16 amino acids. V shed 2 bases and J 5 bases; nucleotides not matched to a gene: 6. The CDR3 nucleotides read TGTGCCAGCAGTTTACAGCGGCTAGCGGGAGGGGAGACCCAGTACTTC. Translating it yields CASSLQRLAGGETQYF.

This chain uses TRBV27 with TRBJ1-5, with a tentative D call TRBD1 (5 bases). The germline CDR1 and CDR2 sequences are MNHEY and SMNVEV (reference sequence). The germline V and J ends were trimmed by 7 bases and 4 bases, with 14 bases remaining between them. The CDR3 has 14 residues. In DNA form, the CDR3 reads TGTGCCAGCAAACCAGGGTTACGGAATCAGCCCCAGCATTTT. This encodes CASKPGLRNQPQHF.

This rearrangement joins TRBV6-5 to TRBJ2-7; 8 bases agree with TRBD2. This CDR3 has 13 residues. J lost 6 bases, V lost 5 bases, and 6 bases had no gene match. Germline V gene data show CDR1 as MNHEY and CDR2 as SVGAGI. CDR3 residues: CASSSRAGVEQYF. The CDR3 DNA is TGTGCCAGCAGTAGCAGAGCGGGAGTCGAGCAGTACTTC.

The chain is built from TRBV5-1 and TRBJ1-1; 7 nucleotides agree with TRBD1. CDR3 size: 14 residues. After removal of 4 bases from V and 2 bases from J, the junction contained 5 bases not matched to a gene. The germline CDR1 and CDR2 sequences are SGHRS and YFSETQ. This CDR3 is CASSEQGINTEAFF. The CDR3 DNA reads TGCGCCAGCAGCGAACAGGGGATTAACACTGAAGCTTTCTTT.

In this sample, this clone turned up once. The chain joins TRBV11-3 to TRBJ2-1, with TRBD2 matching 11 bases. Germline CDR1 reads SGHNT; CDR2 reads YENEEA. The V segment lost 5 bases and the J segment 6 bases; nucleotides outside the gene matches: 6. This CDR3 is built from 15 residues. Here the CDR3 reads CASSPLAGAFNEQFF. The CDR3 region has the DNA TGTGCCAGCAGCCCACTAGCGGGAGCGTTCAATGAGCAGTTCTTC.

The chain has TRBV4-3 and TRBJ1-2, with D maybe TRBD1 (5 bases). CDR3 length: 13 amino acids. The V and J ends lost 4 bases and 8 bases respectively, with 14 bases between them. The V gene's germline CDR1 is LGHNA and CDR2 YSLEER. The CDR3 DNA reads as TGCGCCAGCAGCCGACTCGGACAATACGGCTACACCTTC. Translated: CASSRLGQYGYTF.

This rearrangement joins TRBV5-1 to TRBJ2-3, with unresolved D. The CDR3 is 15 amino acids. Germline V gene lookup returns CDR1 SGHRS and CDR2 YFSETQ. Trimming cost V 0 bases and J 3 bases, with 11 bases left between them. The CDR3 DNA sequence: TGCGCCAGCAGCTTGGGCGCAGGCTTGACAGATACGCAGTATTTT. Protein sequence: CASSLGAGLTDTQYF.

This clone has a handful of counts. The chain links TRBV6-5 to TRBJ1-1; D uncertain. Trimming cost V 5 bases and J 5 bases, with 15 bases left between them. The CDR3 runs 14 residues. Germline V lookup: CDR1 MNHEY, CDR2 SVGAGI. CDR3: CASSPRGPGTEAFF. Written as DNA, the CDR3 is TGTGCCAGCAGTCCCCGAGGTCCCGGAACTGAAGCTTTCTTT.

This sequence joins TRBV11-2 and TRBJ1-2, with TRBD1 identical over 10 bases. Trimming took 5 bases from V and 4 from J; bases not matched to a gene: 13. The germline V gene has CDR1 SGHAT and CDR2 FQNNGV. This CDR3 has 17 residues. The chain's CDR3 is CASSPTETGGVFYGYTF. DNA of the CDR3: TGTGCCAGCAGCCCCACGGAGACAGGGGGCGTTTTCTATGGCTACACCTTC.

The rearrangement uses TRBV6-6 and TRBJ2-5; 7 bases are a match to TRBD1. V shed 6 bases and J 5 bases; nucleotides not matched to a gene: 12. Germline CDR1 and CDR2: MNHNY and SVGAGI (reference sequence). This CDR3 has 15 residues. CDR3 DNA: TGTGCCAGCAGGGATCGACAGGGTGCCCGGGAGACCCAGTACTTC. This encodes CASRDRQGARETQYF.

The chain employs TRBV7-2 and TRBJ2-7; TRBD2 matches 10 bases. The CDR3 is made up of 15 amino acids. Germline V lookup: CDR1 SGHTA, CDR2 FQGNSA. Trimming took 5 bases from V and 3 from J; bases not matched to a gene: 7. The CDR3 sequence: CASSRPGLASYEQYF. The CDR3, as DNA: TGTGCCAGCAGCCGACCGGGACTAGCGAGCTACGAGCAGTACTTC.

This sequence joins TRBV5-1 and TRBJ1-1, with 8 nucleotides matching TRBD1. This CDR3 has 16 amino acids. The germline V gene encodes CDR1 SGHRS and CDR2 YFSETQ. Trimming at V came to 6 bases and at J to 1 base, leaving 11 bases not matched to a gene. This chain's CDR3 is CASTPTGQGGNTEAFF. In DNA form, the CDR3 reads TGCGCCAGCACCCCTACCGGACAGGGAGGGAACACTGAAGCTTTCTTT.

Only a few counts were recorded for this clone. V gene TRBV27 combines with J gene TRBJ2-3, with 8 bases identical to TRBD1. Germline V gene sequence: CDR1 MNHEY, CDR2 SMNVEV (reference sequence). Trimming took 4 bases from V and 0 from J; bases not matched to a gene: 0. CDR3 length: 14 amino acids. The chain's CDR3 is CASSYRGSTDTQYF. As DNA, the CDR3 is TGTGCCAGCAGTTACAGGGGGAGCACAGATACGCAGTATTTT.

This chain links TRBV4-3 with TRBJ2-7, with 12 bases fitting TRBD1. CDR3 length: 15 residues. The V gene end was trimmed by 4 bases and the J gene end by 5 bases; junction bases not matched to a gene: 6. CDR1 and CDR2 from the germline V gene are LGHNA and YSLEER. CDR3 nucleotide sequence: TGCGCCAGCAGCCTGGGACAGGGGGCAAGCAACGAGCAGTACTTC. Protein sequence: CASSLGQGASNEQYF.

The rearrangement uses TRBV6-5 and TRBJ2-1; 8 bases line up with TRBD2. Germline CDR1 is MNHEY and CDR2 is SVGAGI. This CDR3 has 14 amino acids. V trimming: 5 bases; J trimming: 7 bases; junction bases outside the gene matches: 7. The DNA of the CDR3 is TGTGCCAGCAGTGGGACTAGTCTGAGGAATGAGCAGTTCTTC. This translates into CASSGTSLRNEQFF.